A single sample gave rise to the 18 T cell receptor beta chains below, sequenced in a study of shared clonotypes between healthy human individuals. This table comes from immunoSEQ multiplex PCR, and its TCRdb copy is limited to in-frame clones, with some not included. The table lists approximately 320,000 clones, roughly 84% of them singletons. Sequencing was performed on memory CD8+ T cells sorted from blood. Sample subset: CD45RO+ cells pooled with CCR7-negative TemRA cells. Receptor source: a man in his late teens or twenties in good health.

This rearrangement joins TRBV9 to TRBJ2-7; no firm D call. CDR1 is SGDLS, CDR2 YYNGEE, per germline. V lost 0 bases and J lost 5, with 6 bases in between. This CDR3 is 12 amino acids long. DNA for the CDR3: TGTGCCAGCAGCGTAGCAGGAAACGAGCAGTACTTC. Translating it yields CASSVAGNEQYF.

V gene TRBV2 combines with J gene TRBJ1-5, with 8 bases lining up with TRBD1. There are 18 residues in the CDR3. CDR1 and CDR2 from the germline V gene are SNHLY and FYNNEI. After removal of 3 bases from V and 0 bases from J, the junction contained 10 bases not matched to a gene. The chain's CDR3 is CASSDQTGEPSSNQPQHF. Here the CDR3 DNA reads TGTGCCAGCAGTGACCAGACAGGGGAACCCTCTAGCAATCAGCCCCAGCATTTT.

The gene calls are TRBV5-1 and TRBJ2-5, with D perhaps TRBD2 (6 bases). Trimming left V 4 bases short and J 1 base short, with 14 bases between. CDR3 size: 15 residues. Germline CDR1 and CDR2: SGHRS and YFSETQ. The CDR3 is CASSGGAGSQETQYF. For the CDR3, the DNA is TGCGCCAGCAGCGGCGGCGCCGGGAGCCAAGAGACCCAGTACTTC. The full variable domain, completed using reference TRBV5-1 and TRBJ2-5, is KAGVTQTPRYLIKTRGQQVTLSCSPISGHRSVSWYQQTPGQGLQFLFEYFSETQRNKGNFPGRFSGRQFSNSRSEMNVSTLELGDSALYLCASSGGAGSQETQYFGPGTRLLVL.

The table lists this clone with many counts. V gene TRBV27 combines with J gene TRBJ2-1; D call uncertain. The CDR3 is 14 amino acids. The germline gives CDR1 MNHEY, CDR2 SMNVEV (reference sequence). V shed 1 base and J shed 5 bases, with 9 bases lying between them. The CDR3 bases are TGTGCCAGCAGTTTATTGGGTTGGAACAATGAGCAGTTCTTC. Translated: CASSLLGWNNEQFF.

The J gene is TRBJ2-1, the V gene TRBV2; a possible D gene is TRBD2 (5 bases). The ends were cut back, 1 base at V and 2 bases at J, with 9 bases in the middle. CDR1 is SNHLY, CDR2 FYNNEI, per germline. The CDR3 runs to 15 residues. DNA for the CDR3: TGTGCCAGCAGTGAAGTCCGGAGGCCCTACAATGAGCAGTTCTTC. Protein: CASSEVRRPYNEQFF.

The rearrangement joins TRBV13 to TRBJ1-2, with D possibly matching TRBD1 (5 bases). The CDR3 covers 14 residues. V was clipped by 2 bases and J by 3 bases, with 10 bases between them. CDR1 and CDR2 from the germline V gene are PRHDT and FYEKMQ (reference sequence). The CDR3 is CASSLSPRDYGYTF. As DNA, the CDR3 is TGTGCCAGCAGCTTATCTCCCAGGGACTATGGCTACACCTTC. Filled out from reference TRBV13 and TRBJ1-2, the complete variable domain reads AAGVIQSPRHLIKEKRETATLKCYPIPRHDTVYWYQQGPGQDPQFLISFYEKMQSDKGSIPDRFSAQQFSDYHSELNMSSLELGDSALYFCASSLSPRDYGYTFGSGTRLTVV.

This clone has more than one count but fewer than ten. This may arise from a read error, as a much more abundant clone is one base away. Other DNA sequences in this specimen translate into the identical CDR3. This sequence joins TRBV2 and TRBJ1-5, with TRBD1 matching over 7 bases. The CDR3 has 15 residues. Per the germline V gene, CDR1 is SNHLY and CDR2 is FYNNEI. Trimming took 6 bases from V and 0 from J; bases not matched to a gene: 5. The CDR3 reads CASRGTGDSNQPQHF. The DNA for the CDR3 is TGTGCCAGCAGGGGAACAGGGGATAGCAATCAGCCCCAGCATTTT.

The rearrangement joins TRBV19 to TRBJ2-5; tentative D call: TRBD2 (5 bases). Per germline, CDR1 LNHDA and CDR2 SQIVND (reference sequence). CDR3 length equals 12 residues. The V gene lost 3 bases and the J gene lost 4 bases, with 6 bases spanning the gap. CDR3 in amino acids: CASSMAGETQYF. Written as DNA, the CDR3 is TGTGCCAGTAGTATGGCGGGAGAGACCCAGTACTTC.

V gene TRBV14 combines with J gene TRBJ2-2; D may be TRBD1 (6 bases). The V gene lost 5 bases and the J gene lost 4 bases, with 8 bases spanning the gap. Per germline, CDR1 SGHDN and CDR2 FVKESK. The CDR3 consists of 13 residues. CDR3 amino acids: CASSTTGTGELFF. In DNA form, the CDR3 reads TGTGCCAGCAGCACGACAGGCACCGGGGAGCTGTTTTTT.

This chain uses TRBV14 with TRBJ2-7; 10 bases line up with TRBD1. The CDR3 spans 15 residues. V was clipped by 2 bases and J by 6 bases; unmatched bases: 7. CDR1 and CDR2 (germline): SGHDN, FVKESK. DNA of the CDR3: TGTGCCAGCAGCCAAACCGGGACAGGGGTTGTCGAGCAGTACTTC. The encoded protein is CASSQTGTGVVEQYF.

This sequence joins TRBV6-6 and TRBJ1-3; tentative D call: TRBD1 (5 bases). CDR3 size: 12 residues. V was pared by 10 bases and J by 8 bases, with 15 bases between. The germline gives CDR1 MNHNY, CDR2 SVGAGI (reference sequence). The CDR3 coding sequence is TGTGCCACCCTCGTTGGGACGGACACCATATATTTT. Translated: CATLVGTDTIYF.

This clone was found once. The chain employs TRBV7-9 and TRBJ1-4; D perhaps matches TRBD1 (5 bases). Germline lookup yields CDR1 SEHNR and CDR2 FQNEAQ (reference sequence). Trimming took 0 bases from V and 6 from J, leaving 11 bases between them. The CDR3 spans 15 residues. The CDR3 DNA sequence: TGTGCCAGCAGCTTAGCCGTGCAGGGTTATGAAAAACTGTTTTTT. This sequence encodes CASSLAVQGYEKLFF.

This clone was seen only a few times. This sequence joins TRBV7-9 and TRBJ2-7; D gene ambiguous. From germline, CDR1 is SEHNR and CDR2 FQNEAQ (reference sequence). The CDR3 runs 12 residues. The V end was cut by 1 base, the J end by 3 bases, with 4 bases between. This CDR3 is CASSLENYEQYF. The CDR3 DNA sequence: TGTGCCAGCAGCTTAGAAAACTACGAGCAGTACTTC.

This chain joins TRBV7-2 and TRBJ2-7; no reliable D call. The germline V and J ends were trimmed by 2 bases and 2 bases, with 7 bases remaining between them. This CDR3 is 13 amino acids long. From germline, CDR1 is SGHTA and CDR2 FQGNSA. The DNA of the CDR3 is TGTGCCAGCAGCTTACTTGGGGCCTACGAGCAGTACTTC. Translating gives CASSLLGAYEQYF.

This clone was seen a few times. The chain combines TRBV30 with TRBJ2-7; 8 nucleotides agree with TRBD1. The CDR3 extends over 12 amino acids. Germline V gene lookup returns CDR1 GTSNPN and CDR2 SVGIG (reference sequence). Unmatched junction bases numbered 4, after V lost 4 bases and J lost 5 bases. The CDR3 DNA sequence: TGTGCCTGGAACGCAGGGGGCGACGAGCAGTACTTC. This encodes CAWNAGGDEQYF.

Regarding this clone: Different DNA sequences within this sample yield the same CDR3. This chain uses TRBV6-5 with TRBJ2-1; D call uncertain. This CDR3 has 13 amino acids. In germline, CDR1 is MNHEY, CDR2 SVGAGI. V lost 0 bases and J 9 bases, leaving 9 bases between the germline ends. This chain's CDR3 is CASSYSPSGEQFF. In DNA, the CDR3 is TGTGCCAGCAGTTACTCGCCATCCGGTGAGCAGTTCTTC.

This clone was seen a single time. The rearrangement uses TRBV5-1 and TRBJ2-1, with 11 nucleotides matching TRBD1. The germline CDR1 and CDR2 sequences are SGHRS and YFSETQ. The junction had 7 bases not matched to a gene; V was cut back by 4 bases and J by 7 bases. The CDR3 is 15 residues long. The CDR3 region has the DNA TGCGCCAGCAGCAAGGACAGGGGGCGTAGGAATGAGCAGTTCTTC. Amino acid sequence: CASSKDRGRRNEQFF.

This chain links TRBV19 with TRBJ2-7; D gene ambiguous. The CDR3 consists of 11 residues. V was trimmed by 6 bases and J by 7 bases, leaving 10 bases between them. Germline assignment: CDR1 LNHDA and CDR2 SQIVND (reference sequence). The CDR3 loop reads CASSDPREQYF. As DNA, the CDR3 is TGTGCCAGTAGCGACCCGAGGGAGCAGTACTTC.